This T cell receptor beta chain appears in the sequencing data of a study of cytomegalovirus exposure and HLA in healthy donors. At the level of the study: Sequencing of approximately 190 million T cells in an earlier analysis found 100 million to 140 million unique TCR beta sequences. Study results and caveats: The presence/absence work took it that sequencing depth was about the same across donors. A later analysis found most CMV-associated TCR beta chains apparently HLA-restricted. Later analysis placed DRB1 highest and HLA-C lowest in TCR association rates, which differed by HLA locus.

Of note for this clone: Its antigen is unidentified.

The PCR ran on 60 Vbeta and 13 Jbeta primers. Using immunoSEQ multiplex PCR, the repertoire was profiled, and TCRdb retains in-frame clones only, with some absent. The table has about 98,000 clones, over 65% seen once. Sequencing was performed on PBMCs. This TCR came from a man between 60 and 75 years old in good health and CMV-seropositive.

Here the CDR3 reads CASSVAPDSSYEQYF. CDR3 sequence (DNA): TGTGCCAGCAGCGTAGCCCCCGACAGCTCCTACGAGCAGTACTTC. The chain joins TRBV9 to TRBJ2-7, with D maybe TRBD1 (5 bases). The CDR3 runs 15 residues. CDR1 and CDR2 (germline): SGDLS, YYNGEE. V gave up 0 bases and J gave up 0 bases, with 10 bases separating them.